The rows below give T cell receptor beta chains drawn from one sample of a study of blood T cell repertoires in COVID-19. The method was immunoSEQ multiplex PCR; TCRdb's version includes in-frame clones alone and lacks a portion of them. The sample has tens of thousands of clones, 60% to 80% seen once; the top ten hold 2% to 2.5%. Sequences were obtained from peripheral blood. These receptors originate from a man aged 70 or older with COVID-19, enrolled during active disease. The CDR3 runs from the conserved cysteine through the conserved F or W. Each record gives: J gene, V gene, D gene, clone size, CDR3 protein, CDR3 DNA. The D gene is left open where the match is weak. The listing skips clone size in some rows; elsewhere it reads once, few, many or a size class.

j_call: TRBJ1-1; v_call: TRBV28; d_call: -; clone_size: -; cdr3_aa: CASSFEGGLGTEAFF; cdr3_nt: TGTGCCAGCAGTTTTGAGGGTGGGCTGGGCACTGAAGCTTTCTTT
j_call: TRBJ1-5; v_call: TRBV29-1; d_call: TRBD1; clone_size: -; cdr3_aa: CSVAGGQGLAQPQHF; cdr3_nt: TGCAGCGTAGCTGGAGGACAGGGTTTAGCTCAGCCCCAGCATTTT
j_call: TRBJ1-2; v_call: TRBV5-5; d_call: -; clone_size: -; cdr3_aa: CASSLSGLLDGYTF; cdr3_nt: TGTGCCAGCAGCTTGTCAGGGTTGTTGGATGGCTACACCTTC
j_call: TRBJ2-3; v_call: TRBV19; d_call: -; clone_size: -; cdr3_aa: CASSIGSSGGGDTQYF; cdr3_nt: TGTGCCAGTAGTATAGGAAGCAGCGGCGGTGGGGATACGCAGTATTTT
j_call: TRBJ2-7; v_call: TRBV4-1; d_call: -; clone_size: once; cdr3_aa: CASSQVSGLTPEQYF; cdr3_nt: TGCGCCAGCAGCCAAGTGTCAGGACTGACCCCCGAGCAGTACTTC
j_call: TRBJ1-1; v_call: TRBV5-1; d_call: -; clone_size: few; cdr3_aa: CASSWDSPMNTEAFF; cdr3_nt: TGCGCCAGCAGCTGGGACTCTCCCATGAACACTGAAGCTTTCTTT
j_call: TRBJ1-1; v_call: TRBV3-1/TRBV3-2; d_call: -; clone_size: -; cdr3_aa: CASSQKGGLVIVTEAFF; cdr3_nt: TGTGCCAGCAGCCAAAAAGGGGGACTAGTGATTGTCACTGAAGCTTTCTTT
j_call: TRBJ2-3; v_call: TRBV28; d_call: -; clone_size: -; cdr3_aa: CASSFRGRRGQITDTQYF; cdr3_nt: TGTGCCAGCAGTTTTAGGGGTAGGAGGGGTCAAATCACAGATACGCAGTATTTT
j_call: TRBJ2-1; v_call: TRBV5-1; d_call: TRBD2; clone_size: -; cdr3_aa: CASSPGLVGQFF; cdr3_nt: TGCGCCAGCAGCCCAGGACTAGTCGGGCAGTTCTTC
j_call: TRBJ1-2; v_call: TRBV9; d_call: TRBD1; clone_size: -; cdr3_aa: CASSPGSGGQGSYTF; cdr3_nt: TGTGCCAGCAGCCCGGGAAGTGGAGGACAGGGGAGCTACACCTTC
j_call: TRBJ2-2; v_call: TRBV19; d_call: TRBD1; clone_size: -; cdr3_aa: CASSIPQGSAGELFF; cdr3_nt: TGTGCCAGTAGTATCCCACAGGGGTCAGCCGGGGAGCTGTTTTTT
j_call: TRBJ2-7; v_call: TRBV7-8; d_call: -; clone_size: -; cdr3_aa: CASSLIETEPYEQYF; cdr3_nt: TGTGCCAGCAGCTTAATTGAGACAGAGCCCTACGAGCAGTACTTC
j_call: TRBJ1-6; v_call: TRBV7-2; d_call: TRBD1; clone_size: -; cdr3_aa: CASSLGQGGSPLHF; cdr3_nt: TGTGCCAGCAGCTTAGGCCAGGGGGGTTCACCCCTCCACTTT
j_call: TRBJ1-1; v_call: TRBV9; d_call: TRBD1; clone_size: -; cdr3_aa: CASSPGTANTEAFF; cdr3_nt: TGTGCCAGCAGTCCCGGGACAGCGAACACTGAAGCTTTCTTT
j_call: TRBJ1-4; v_call: TRBV4-1; d_call: -; clone_size: -; cdr3_aa: CASSQGGAGEEKLFF; cdr3_nt: TGCGCCAGCAGCCAGGGGGGGGCAGGGGAGGAAAAACTGTTTTTT
j_call: TRBJ2-5; v_call: TRBV11-3; d_call: -; clone_size: -; cdr3_aa: CASSLGYGGETQYF; cdr3_nt: TGTGCCAGCAGCTTAGGTTACGGAGGAGAGACCCAGTACTTC
j_call: TRBJ1-6; v_call: TRBV19; d_call: -; clone_size: -; cdr3_aa: CASSREAGHNSPLHF; cdr3_nt: TGTGCCAGTAGTAGAGAGGCGGGCCATAATTCACCCCTCCACTTT
j_call: TRBJ2-1; v_call: TRBV9; d_call: TRBD2; clone_size: -; cdr3_aa: CASSALAGNYNEQFF; cdr3_nt: TGTGCCAGCAGCGCCCTAGCGGGTAACTACAATGAGCAGTTCTTC
j_call: TRBJ2-7; v_call: TRBV7-3; d_call: -; clone_size: -; cdr3_aa: CASSFSMGSYEQYF; cdr3_nt: TGTGCCAGCAGCTTTTCGATGGGGAGCTACGAGCAGTACTTC